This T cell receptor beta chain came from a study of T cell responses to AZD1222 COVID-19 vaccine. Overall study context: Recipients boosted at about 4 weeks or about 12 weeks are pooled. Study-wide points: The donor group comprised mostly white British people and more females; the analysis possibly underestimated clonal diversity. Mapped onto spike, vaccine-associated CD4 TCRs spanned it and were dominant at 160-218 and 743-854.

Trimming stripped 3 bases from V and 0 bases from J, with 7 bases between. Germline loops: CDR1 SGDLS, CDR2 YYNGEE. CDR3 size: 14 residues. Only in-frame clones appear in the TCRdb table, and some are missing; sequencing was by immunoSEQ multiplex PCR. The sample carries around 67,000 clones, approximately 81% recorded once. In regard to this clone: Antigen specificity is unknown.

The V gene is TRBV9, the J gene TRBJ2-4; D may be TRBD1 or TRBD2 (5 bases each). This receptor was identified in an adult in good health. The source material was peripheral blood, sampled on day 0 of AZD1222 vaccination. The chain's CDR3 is CASSEGTAKNIQYF. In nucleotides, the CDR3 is TGTGCCAGCAGCGAGGGGACAGCCAAAAACATTCAGTACTTC.